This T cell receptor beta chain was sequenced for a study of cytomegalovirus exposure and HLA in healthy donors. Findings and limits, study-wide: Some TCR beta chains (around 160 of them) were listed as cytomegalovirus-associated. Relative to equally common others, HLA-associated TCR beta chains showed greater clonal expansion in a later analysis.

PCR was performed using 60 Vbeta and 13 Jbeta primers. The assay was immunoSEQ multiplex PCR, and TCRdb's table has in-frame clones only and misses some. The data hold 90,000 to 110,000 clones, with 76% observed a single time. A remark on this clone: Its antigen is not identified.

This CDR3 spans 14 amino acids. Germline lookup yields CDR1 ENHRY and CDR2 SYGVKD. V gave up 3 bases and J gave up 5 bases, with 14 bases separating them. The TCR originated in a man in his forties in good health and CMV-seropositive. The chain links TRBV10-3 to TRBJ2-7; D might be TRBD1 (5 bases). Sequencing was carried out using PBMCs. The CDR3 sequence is CAISDSLGVDEQYF. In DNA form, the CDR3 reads TGTGCCATCAGTGACTCTCTAGGGGTCGACGAGCAGTACTTC.